This is a list of T cell receptor beta chains from one sample in a study of metastatic and nonmetastatic thyroid tumors. TCRdb reprocessed the PCR reads via MiXCR. This table holds some 35,000 clones, approximately 30% found once. The sample consisted of blood. The receptor source for this set is a female donor with papillary thyroid cancer or a benign thyroid nodule (not recorded which). Some clones in this sample may be carry-over from other donors' samples. Each CDR3 is given with its conserved first and last residue. A D gene is named only where the DNA matches it firmly. The size field is filled for only some rows; it gives once, few, many or a size class.

v_gene	j_gene	abundance	d_gene	CDR3aa	CDR3nt
TRBV7-9	TRBJ2-7	.	.	CASRLDRVERYEQYF	TGTGCCAGCAGATTAGATAGGGTGGAGAGATACGAGCAGTACTTC
TRBV10-3	TRBJ1-3	many	.	CAIREDLSGNTIYF	TGTGCCATCAGGGAAGACCTCTCTGGAAACACCATATATTTT
TRBV11-3	TRBJ2-7	.	TRBD1	CASSLDTGGYEQYF	TGTGCCAGCAGCTTAGATACAGGGGGCTACGAGCAGTACTTC
TRBV6-1	TRBJ2-7	medium-sized	.	CASTKGANIILYEQYF	TGTGCCAGCACTAAGGGAGCCAATATTATCCTCTACGAGCAGTACTTC
TRBV7-9	TRBJ2-7	many	.	CASSLGARYEQYF	TGTGCCAGCAGCTTAGGGGCTCGCTACGAGCAGTACTTC
TRBV20-1	TRBJ1-2	.	TRBD1	CSASAGQGIYGYTF	TGCAGTGCTAGCGCAGGACAGGGGATCTATGGCTACACCTTC
TRBV7-9	TRBJ1-2	.	TRBD1	CASSLAETGGGYTF	TGTGCCAGCAGCTTAGCGGAAACAGGGGGAGGCTACACCTTT
TRBV6-1	TRBJ2-5	many	.	CASRLDGQETQYF	TGTGCCAGCAGACTCGACGGGCAAGAGACCCAGTACTTC
TRBV25-1	TRBJ2-7	few	TRBD2	CARSAPGLAVEQYF	TGTGCCAGAAGTGCACCGGGACTAGCAGTAGAGCAGTACTTC
TRBV12-3/TRBV12-4	TRBJ2-7	.	TRBD2	CASKRGESYEQYF	TGTGCCAGCAAGCGGGGGGAGAGTTACGAGCAGTACTTC
TRBV12-3/TRBV12-4	TRBJ2-2	.	TRBD2	CASSLNGRADGELFF	TGTGCCAGCAGTTTGAACGGGAGGGCCGACGGGGAGCTGTTTTTT
TRBV7-3	TRBJ2-7	medium-sized	.	CASSRDSPPGEQYF	TGTGCCAGCAGCAGGGACTCACCTCCCGGAGAGCAGTACTTC
TRBV11-1	TRBJ2-3	.	.	CASSLEGLSGVLTDPQYF	TGTGCCAGCAGCTTAGAAGGCCTGTCAGGGGTGCTGACAGATCCGCAGTATTTT
TRBV28	TRBJ2-3	many	TRBD1	CASAPFSGGTDTQYF	TGTGCCAGCGCCCCCTTTTCAGGGGGAACAGATACGCAGTATTTT
TRBV19	TRBJ2-2	few	.	CASNTQDIGELFF	TGTGCCAGTAATACACAGGATATCGGGGAGCTGTTTTTT
TRBV9	TRBJ1-2	once	TRBD1	CASSVEGQSYGYAF	TGTGCCAGCAGCGTAGAGGGACAGAGCTATGGCTACGCCTTC
TRBV6-4	TRBJ2-7	many	TRBD2	CASSELAGGGYGQYF	TGTGCCAGCAGTGAACTAGCGGGGGGTGGCTACGGGCAGTACTTC
TRBV7-2	TRBJ2-2	many	.	CASSSTPGAGELFF	TGTGCCAGCAGCTCCACTCCGGGAGCCGGGGAGCTGTTTTTT
TRBV7-2	TRBJ2-7	medium-sized	.	CASSSFTSLGEQYF	TGTGCCAGCAGCTCATTTACTAGCTTGGGCGAGCAGTACTTC
TRBV20-1	TRBJ1-5	.	.	CSARQGASNQPQHF	TGCAGTGCTAGACAGGGAGCTAGCAATCAGCCCCAGCATTTT
TRBV20-1	TRBJ2-3	.	.	CSAVLTGLPGTQYF	TGCAGTGCGGTACTTACGGGCCTCCCGGGTACGCAGTATTTT
TRBV11-3	TRBJ1-1	many	.	CASSSEPAQGTEAFF	TGTGCCAGCAGCTCCGAACCGGCCCAGGGCACTGAAGCTTTCTTT
TRBV6-1	TRBJ1-2	few	.	CASNNPGREDGYTF	TGTGCCAGCAACAACCCCGGCAGGGAGGACGGCTACACCTTC
TRBV6-2/TRBV6-3	TRBJ1-2	few	TRBD1	CASRWDRERDCYTF	TGTGCCAGCAGATGGGACAGGGAGCGGGATTGCTACACCTTC
TRBV20-1	TRBJ2-3	.	.	CSARARGNTQYF	TGCAGTGCTAGAGCCCGAGGGAATACGCAGTATTTT
TRBV12-3/TRBV12-4	TRBJ1-3	.	.	CASILAGSGNTIDF	TGTGCCAGCATCCTCGCGGGCTCTGGAAACACCATAGATTTT
TRBV9	TRBJ2-3	.	.	CASSVVGGQGVTYTQYF	TGTGCCAGCAGCGTAGTAGGAGGGCAGGGGGTCACATATACGCAGTATTTT
TRBV5-2	TRBJ2-3	.	.	CASNLGHRTDTQYF	TGCGCCAGCAACTTGGGACATCGCACAGATACGCAGTATTTT
TRBV20-1	TRBJ2-7	.	.	CSASSTENYEQYF	TGCAGTGCTTCCAGCACAGAAAACTACGAGCAGTACTTC
TRBV6-1	TRBJ2-7	medium-sized	.	CASSVGTAYEQYF	TGTGCCAGCAGTGTAGGGACGGCCTACGAGCAGTACTTC
TRBV28	TRBJ2-6	few	TRBD1	CASRPDRAGANVLTF	TGTGCCAGCAGGCCAGACAGGGCTGGGGCCAACGTCCTGACTTTC
TRBV12-1	TRBJ1-2	many	.	CASSSTGGDTF	TGTGCCAGCAGCTCGACCGGTGGGGACACCTTC
TRBV6-2/TRBV6-3	TRBJ2-7	few	.	CASSYLPGEQYF	TGTGCCAGCAGTTACCTCCCCGGAGAGCAGTACTTC
TRBV28	TRBJ2-5	few	TRBD2	CASSLGTRGGVYGETQYF	TGTGCCAGCAGTTTAGGGACCCGGGGAGGGGTGTACGGGGAGACCCAGTACTTC
TRBV13	TRBJ1-1	.	.	CASSLGQGNTEAFF	TGTGCCAGCAGCTTAGGCCAGGGAAACACTGAAGCTTTCTTT
TRBV7-3	TRBJ2-7	medium-sized	.	CASSLIPQGEQYF	TGTGCCAGCAGCTTAATTCCCCAGGGGGAGCAGTACTTC
TRBV27	TRBJ2-1	few	.	CASLPEVISSYNEQFF	TGTGCTAGCCTCCCCGAAGTGATTAGCTCCTACAATGAGCAGTTCTTC
TRBV7-2	TRBJ2-1	many	.	CASSLGGTGYYYNEQFF	TGTGCCAGCAGCTTGGGGGGAACAGGGTATTACTACAATGAGCAGTTCTTC
TRBV20-1	TRBJ1-2	many	TRBD1	CSARGGQNNYGYTF	TGCAGTGCTAGAGGGGGACAGAATAACTATGGCTACACCTTC
TRBV5-6	TRBJ2-1	many	.	CASSLPGSRNEQFF	TGTGCCAGCAGCCTACCCGGGTCTAGGAATGAGCAGTTTTTC
TRBV5-1	TRBJ2-1	many	TRBD2	CASSLGELAGYEQFF	TGCGCCAGCAGCTTGGGCGAACTAGCGGGCTATGAGCAGTTCTTC
TRBV7-2	TRBJ1-2	.	.	CASSSTGSYGYTF	TGTGCCAGCAGCTCAACCGGGAGCTATGGCTACACCTTC
TRBV19	TRBJ2-5	.	.	CATTGRPRGMETQYF	TGTGCCACTACGGGAAGGCCCCGGGGGATGGAGACCCAGTACTTC
TRBV7-9	TRBJ2-5	.	.	CASSLGRLRDPGSQYF	TGTGCCAGCAGCTTAGGCCGTCTCCGGGACCCCGGGTCCCAGTACTTC
TRBV20-1	TRBJ1-1	.	.	CSASLGSNNTEAFF	TGCAGTGCTAGTCTCGGGTCGAACAACACTGAAGCTTTCTTT
TRBV6-4	TRBJ2-1	medium-sized	TRBD2	CASSDSTSGSNEQFF	TGTGCCAGCAGTGACTCGACTAGCGGGAGCAATGAGCAGTTCTTC
TRBV30	TRBJ2-5	.	.	CASCSSLQETQYF	TGTGCGTCGTGTAGCTCCCTTCAAGAGACCCAGTACTTC